This T cell receptor (beta chain) appears in the sequencing data of a study of response to subunit inactivated influenza vaccine. TCRdb processed the RT-PCR reads anew with MiXCR; each CDR3 protein has one entry. Counted here are hundreds of thousands of distinct CDR3 sequences, roughly 9.8% occurring once; the ten biggest clones make up roughly 12%. The origin of this receptor is a man aged 50 to 59 who received an inactivated influenza vaccine. The material sequenced was PBMCs from blood, taken more than 35 days after vaccination.

CDR3 coding DNA: TGTGCCTCTCAGAGTCTAGCGGGGGCCCCCACAGATACGCAGTATTTT. This translates into CASQSLAGAPTDTQYF. The rearrangement joins TRBV10-3 to TRBJ2-3; 10 bases align to TRBD2. The CDR3 covers 16 residues. V trimming: 11 bases; J trimming: 2 bases; junction bases outside the gene matches: 13. Germline V CDR1 and CDR2: ENHRY, SYGVKD.